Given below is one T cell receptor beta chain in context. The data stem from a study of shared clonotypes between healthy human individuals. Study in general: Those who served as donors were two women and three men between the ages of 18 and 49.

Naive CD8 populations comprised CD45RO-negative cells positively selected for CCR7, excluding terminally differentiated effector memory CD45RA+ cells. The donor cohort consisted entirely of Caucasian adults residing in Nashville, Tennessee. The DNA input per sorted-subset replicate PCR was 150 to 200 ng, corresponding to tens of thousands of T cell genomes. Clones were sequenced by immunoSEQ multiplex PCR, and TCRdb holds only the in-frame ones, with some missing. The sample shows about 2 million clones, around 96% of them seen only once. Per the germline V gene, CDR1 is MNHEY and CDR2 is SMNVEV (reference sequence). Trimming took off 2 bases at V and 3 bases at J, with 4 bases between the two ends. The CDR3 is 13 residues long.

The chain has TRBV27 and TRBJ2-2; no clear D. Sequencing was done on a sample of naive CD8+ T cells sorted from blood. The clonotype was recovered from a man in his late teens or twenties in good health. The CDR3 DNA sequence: TGTGCCAGCAGTTTACGATACACCGGGGAGCTGTTTTTT. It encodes CASSLRYTGELFF.